Listed below are T cell receptor beta chains from one sample, sequenced in a study of T cell clonotyping in hematopoietic cell transplantation. The assay was immunoSEQ multiplex PCR, and TCRdb's table has in-frame clones only and misses some. The repertoire includes tens of thousands of clones, 90% of them detected once, and about 3.7% sits in the top ten. The sample in question was peripheral blood mononuclear cells, obtained before stem cell transplant. The receptors were sampled from a man between 18 and 35 years old with biphenotypic leukemia. Some clones in this sample may be carry-over from other donors' samples. Each CDR3 is given with its conserved first and last residue. Fields, in order: CDR3 DNA, CDR3 protein, V gene, D gene, clone size, J gene. D genes are given only for firm matches. Rows may omit the clone size; those that give it use once, few, many or a size class.

cdr3_nt: TGTGCCAGCAGCTTAGCGGCAGGGTATTCACCCCTCCACTTT; cdr3_aa: CASSLAAGYSPLHF; v_call: TRBV7-6; d_call: -; clone_size: -; j_call: TRBJ1-6
cdr3_nt: TGTGCCAGCAGCTACCAGGGGGCATACGAGCAGTACTTC; cdr3_aa: CASSYQGAYEQYF; v_call: TRBV11-2; d_call: TRBD1; clone_size: -; j_call: TRBJ2-7
cdr3_nt: TGTGCCAGCAGCTTAAGTCCGGGACTCGAAGAGACCCAGTACTTC; cdr3_aa: CASSLSPGLEETQYF; v_call: TRBV7-3; d_call: -; clone_size: -; j_call: TRBJ2-5
cdr3_nt: TGTGCCAGCAGCTATCGGACAGGAACTAACTATGGCTACACCTTC; cdr3_aa: CASSYRTGTNYGYTF; v_call: TRBV13; d_call: TRBD1; clone_size: -; j_call: TRBJ1-2
cdr3_nt: TGTGCCAGTAGGGACCTTGCAACTAATGAAAAACTGTTTTTT; cdr3_aa: CASRDLATNEKLFF; v_call: TRBV19; d_call: -; clone_size: -; j_call: TRBJ1-4
cdr3_nt: TGTGCCAGCAGCGATCCCTGGGGACCCGTGGAAAACATTCAGTACTTC; cdr3_aa: CASSDPWGPVENIQYF; v_call: TRBV11-3; d_call: -; clone_size: -; j_call: TRBJ2-4
cdr3_nt: TGTGCCAGCAGCTTTGATAGAGTCGCGGTCGAGACCCAGTACTTC; cdr3_aa: CASSFDRVAVETQYF; v_call: TRBV7-9; d_call: -; clone_size: few; j_call: TRBJ2-5
cdr3_nt: TGTGCCAGCAGCTTTAATGTGAACACTGAAGCTTTCTTT; cdr3_aa: CASSFNVNTEAFF; v_call: TRBV7-2; d_call: -; clone_size: -; j_call: TRBJ1-1
cdr3_nt: TGCGCCAGCAGCCAAGACGAGGGGACATGGCAGCCCCAGCATTTT; cdr3_aa: CASSQDEGTWQPQHF; v_call: TRBV4-1; d_call: -; clone_size: -; j_call: TRBJ1-5
cdr3_nt: TGTGCCAGCAGTCCGGACAGGGAGTATCAGCCCCAGCATTTT; cdr3_aa: CASSPDREYQPQHF; v_call: TRBV6-5; d_call: TRBD1; clone_size: -; j_call: TRBJ1-5
cdr3_nt: TGTGCCACCAGCAGAGAGGTGGGGGTAAATTCACCCCTCCACTTT; cdr3_aa: CATSREVGVNSPLHF; v_call: TRBV15; d_call: -; clone_size: -; j_call: TRBJ1-6
cdr3_nt: TGTGCCAGCAGCCAACTTGGGCCAAGCTCCTACGAGCAGTACTTC; cdr3_aa: CASSQLGPSSYEQYF; v_call: TRBV5-6; d_call: -; clone_size: -; j_call: TRBJ2-7
cdr3_nt: TGTGCCAGCAGTTTATACGGCGGTCCCCAGCATTTT; cdr3_aa: CASSLYGGPQHF; v_call: TRBV27; d_call: -; clone_size: -; j_call: TRBJ1-5
cdr3_nt: TGCAGCGTCCACGAGGGAGGAGAGACCCAGTACTTC; cdr3_aa: CSVHEGGETQYF; v_call: TRBV29-1; d_call: -; clone_size: -; j_call: TRBJ2-5
cdr3_nt: TGTGCCAGCAGCTTAATTAAGGGGGTTCGGGCTGAAGCTTTCTTT; cdr3_aa: CASSLIKGVRAEAFF; v_call: TRBV7-3; d_call: -; clone_size: -; j_call: TRBJ1-1
cdr3_nt: TGCGCCAGCAGCTTTAATGGACAGGGAAGCTCTGGGGCCAACGTCCTGACTTTC; cdr3_aa: CASSFNGQGSSGANVLTF; v_call: TRBV5-1; d_call: TRBD1; clone_size: -; j_call: TRBJ2-6
cdr3_nt: TGTGCCAGCACCTTTCAGCGGGAGGACACCTACAATGAGCAGTTCTTC; cdr3_aa: CASTFQREDTYNEQFF; v_call: TRBV5-4; d_call: TRBD2; clone_size: -; j_call: TRBJ2-1
cdr3_nt: TGTGCCAGCAGTCGGGACTCGGAATACAATGAGCAGTTCTTC; cdr3_aa: CASSRDSEYNEQFF; v_call: TRBV7-9; d_call: -; clone_size: once; j_call: TRBJ2-1
cdr3_nt: TGCGCCAGTTCGTTTAGGACGAACACTGAAGCTTTCTTT; cdr3_aa: CASSFRTNTEAFF; v_call: TRBV10-2; d_call: -; clone_size: -; j_call: TRBJ1-1
cdr3_nt: TGTGCCATCAGTGAGACTCGCTATGGCTACACCTTC; cdr3_aa: CAISETRYGYTF; v_call: TRBV10-3; d_call: -; clone_size: -; j_call: TRBJ1-2
cdr3_nt: TGCGCCAGCAGCCAAGGTCCGGGGGGGATGAACACTGAAGCTTTCTTT; cdr3_aa: CASSQGPGGMNTEAFF; v_call: TRBV4-1; d_call: -; clone_size: -; j_call: TRBJ1-1
cdr3_nt: TGTGCCAGCGGGGTGGGGGGCTACTATGGCTACACCTTC; cdr3_aa: CASGVGGYYGYTF; v_call: TRBV28; d_call: -; clone_size: once; j_call: TRBJ1-2
cdr3_nt: TGTGCCAGCAGCCCAGGGGTAGGGATAATGAATGAGCAGTTCTTC; cdr3_aa: CASSPGVGIMNEQFF; v_call: TRBV9; d_call: -; clone_size: -; j_call: TRBJ2-1
cdr3_nt: TGTGCCGGGGGAGGCAGGACCAGGAGTCAGCCCCAGCATTTT; cdr3_aa: CAGGGRTRSQPQHF; v_call: TRBV19; d_call: -; clone_size: -; j_call: TRBJ1-5
cdr3_nt: TGTGCCAGCAGTGCGGGACAGGGCGGAACTGAAGCTTTCTTT; cdr3_aa: CASSAGQGGTEAFF; v_call: TRBV6-4; d_call: TRBD1; clone_size: -; j_call: TRBJ1-1
cdr3_nt: TGTGCCAGCAGCTTAGATAGTAGCTCCTACGAGCAGTACTTC; cdr3_aa: CASSLDSSSYEQYF; v_call: TRBV11-2; d_call: -; clone_size: -; j_call: TRBJ2-7
cdr3_nt: TGTGCCAGCAGCCTTCGGACAGGCGGTGACACCGGGGAGCTGTTTTTT; cdr3_aa: CASSLRTGGDTGELFF; v_call: TRBV11-3; d_call: TRBD1; clone_size: -; j_call: TRBJ2-2
cdr3_nt: TGTGCCAGACCCAGGGACGGTTCAGATACGCAGTATTTT; cdr3_aa: CARPRDGSDTQYF; v_call: TRBV2; d_call: -; clone_size: -; j_call: TRBJ2-3
cdr3_nt: TGCGCCAGCAGTTCTGGTACGATCGGGGGGCGATACGAGCAGTACTTC; cdr3_aa: CASSSGTIGGRYEQYF; v_call: TRBV10-1; d_call: -; clone_size: -; j_call: TRBJ2-7
cdr3_nt: TGTGCCAGCACCCAGGCGGACTATGGCTACACCTTC; cdr3_aa: CASTQADYGYTF; v_call: TRBV2; d_call: -; clone_size: -; j_call: TRBJ1-2
cdr3_nt: TGTGCCAGCACGAGGGCGGGCTATGGCTACACCTTC; cdr3_aa: CASTRAGYGYTF; v_call: TRBV2; d_call: -; clone_size: once; j_call: TRBJ1-2
cdr3_nt: TGCGCCAGCAGCCCCGATGCGACAGGCCTTGAAGCTTTCTTT; cdr3_aa: CASSPDATGLEAFF; v_call: TRBV5-1; d_call: -; clone_size: once; j_call: TRBJ1-1
cdr3_nt: TGCGCCAGCAGCTCCAGGGGGTCGGGGGGACTGGAGCTGTTTTTT; cdr3_aa: CASSSRGSGGLELFF; v_call: TRBV5-1; d_call: -; clone_size: -; j_call: TRBJ2-2
cdr3_nt: TGTGCCAGCAGTTACTCCTACAGGGATTTTAACTATGGCTACACCTTC; cdr3_aa: CASSYSYRDFNYGYTF; v_call: TRBV6-5; d_call: -; clone_size: once; j_call: TRBJ1-2
cdr3_nt: TGTGCCAGCAGTGAACTAACCACCCCTTACGAGCAGTACTTC; cdr3_aa: CASSELTTPYEQYF; v_call: TRBV6-1; d_call: -; clone_size: -; j_call: TRBJ2-7
cdr3_nt: TGTGCCAGCAGTGACAGCGGTCAGCCCCAGCATTTT; cdr3_aa: CASSDSGQPQHF; v_call: TRBV7-8; d_call: -; clone_size: -; j_call: TRBJ1-5
cdr3_nt: TGTGCCAGCAGCGTAGAGGACTTACACAATGAGCAGTTCTTC; cdr3_aa: CASSVEDLHNEQFF; v_call: TRBV9; d_call: -; clone_size: -; j_call: TRBJ2-1
cdr3_nt: TGCGCCACCTCAGGGGGTGTGAACACTGAAGCTTTCTTT; cdr3_aa: CATSGGVNTEAFF; v_call: TRBV5-1; d_call: TRBD1; clone_size: -; j_call: TRBJ1-1
cdr3_nt: TGTGCCAGCAGTCGCCGAGGAGGTGGGAGCAATCAGCCCCAGCATTTT; cdr3_aa: CASSRRGGGSNQPQHF; v_call: TRBV27; d_call: -; clone_size: -; j_call: TRBJ1-5
cdr3_nt: TGTGCCAGCAGCCGGGAATACAGGGCGGCGGCCACTGAAGCTTTCTTT; cdr3_aa: CASSREYRAAATEAFF; v_call: TRBV5-6; d_call: -; clone_size: -; j_call: TRBJ1-1
cdr3_nt: TGTGCCAGCAGTTCCAATCGGATGGGGGGACGATATGGCTACACCTTC; cdr3_aa: CASSSNRMGGRYGYTF; v_call: TRBV6-5; d_call: -; clone_size: -; j_call: TRBJ1-2
cdr3_nt: TGTGCCAGCAGCCCATCCTTTTCTAACTATGGCTACACCTTC; cdr3_aa: CASSPSFSNYGYTF; v_call: TRBV7-8; d_call: -; clone_size: -; j_call: TRBJ1-2
cdr3_nt: TGTGCCTCCTCTGTTGGGACAGGGGGTAACGAGCAGTACTTC; cdr3_aa: CASSVGTGGNEQYF; v_call: TRBV13; d_call: TRBD1; clone_size: -; j_call: TRBJ2-7
cdr3_nt: TGTGCCAGCAGCTTACAGGGGAACACTGAAGCTTTCTTT; cdr3_aa: CASSLQGNTEAFF; v_call: TRBV7-3; d_call: -; clone_size: -; j_call: TRBJ1-1
cdr3_nt: TGCGCCAGCAGTCCACACATGGGCGAGTACGAGCAGTACTTC; cdr3_aa: CASSPHMGEYEQYF; v_call: TRBV10-1; d_call: -; clone_size: -; j_call: TRBJ2-7
cdr3_nt: TGTGCCAGTAGCCCATGGACAGGGACAAATCAGCCCCAGCATTTT; cdr3_aa: CASSPWTGTNQPQHF; v_call: TRBV19; d_call: TRBD1; clone_size: -; j_call: TRBJ1-5
cdr3_nt: TGTGCCAGCAGCCGACCTGTAAACACTGAAGCTTTCTTT; cdr3_aa: CASSRPVNTEAFF; v_call: TRBV5-8; d_call: -; clone_size: -; j_call: TRBJ1-1